This T cell receptor beta chain was sequenced during a study of patients and donors after allogeneic stem cell transplantation. This clonotype was seen at least ten times. The germline V and J ends were trimmed by 6 bases and 2 bases, with 16 bases remaining between them. The CDR3 consists of 15 residues. In germline, CDR1 is MNHEY, CDR2 SVGAGI. A single record per CDR3 protein comes from TCRdb applying MiXCR to the RT-PCR reads. Seen here are tens of thousands of distinct CDR3 sequences, nearly 7% observed once, and the top ten hold about a third. This TCR derives from a human donor who was either an allogeneic HSCT recipient or a stem cell or donor lymphocyte infusion donor (not recorded which). It is not recorded whose cells these are; they may come from a transplant donor. The source material was blood, either unsorted or a sorted T cell fraction (not recorded which). The chain combines TRBV6-5 with TRBJ1-2; D is undetermined. The CDR3 protein is CASSPSPMGNYGYTF. For the CDR3, the DNA is TGTGCCAGCAGCCCCTCTCCGATGGGGAACTATGGCTACACCTTC.